These 31 T cell receptor beta chains share one sample of origin, sequenced in a study of blood T cell repertoires in COVID-19. Generated by immunoSEQ multiplex PCR, the TCRdb table keeps only in-frame clones and is missing some. Of over 250,000 clones in the sample, roughly nine tenths were seen once. Material: PBMCs or T cells enriched from blood (not recorded which). The receptors here all came from a woman aged 60 to 75 who had recovered from COVID-19.

This chain joins TRBV24-1 and TRBJ2-5, with D possibly matching TRBD2 (5 bases). V dropped 7 bases and J dropped 5 bases, with 16 bases sitting between them. The CDR3 extends over 14 amino acids. Germline CDR1 is KGHDR and CDR2 is SFDVKD. The CDR3, as DNA: TGTGCCACCAGCGGAGGTGGCGGGCGGGAGACCCAGTACTTC. It specifies CATSGGGGRETQYF.

The chain is built from TRBV27 and TRBJ2-3, with D perhaps TRBD2 (5 bases). V lost 5 bases and J 2 bases, leaving 11 bases between the germline ends. This CDR3 spans 14 amino acids. CDR1 and CDR2 from the germline V gene are MNHEY and SMNVEV (reference sequence). As DNA, the CDR3 is TGTGCCAGCAGTCCGGCGACTAACACAGATACGCAGTATTTT. It translates to CASSPATNTDTQYF.

V is TRBV7-8 and J is TRBJ1-5; D remains ambiguous. There are 15 residues in the CDR3. Germline V gene lookup returns CDR1 SGHVS and CDR2 FQNEAQ. The V and J ends lost 1 base and 2 bases respectively, with 9 bases between them. The CDR3 reads CASSLGGYGNQPQHF. The DNA of the CDR3 is TGTGCCAGCAGCTTAGGCGGGTACGGCAATCAGCCCCAGCATTTT.

The J gene is TRBJ1-2, the V gene TRBV5-6; D is uncertain. This CDR3 contains 15 residues. V dropped 1 base and J dropped 0 bases, with 10 bases sitting between them. In germline, CDR1 is SGHDT, CDR2 YYEEEE. CDR3 sequence: CASSLWTGANYGYTF. In DNA, the CDR3 is TGTGCCAGCAGCTTGTGGACGGGAGCTAACTATGGCTACACCTTC.

The V gene is TRBV20-1, the J gene TRBJ2-1; D call uncertain. The CDR3 extends over 11 amino acids. The germline V gene has CDR1 DFQATT and CDR2 SNEGSKA (reference sequence). The ends were cut back, 6 bases at V and 13 bases at J, with 16 bases in the middle. The CDR3 loop reads CSAAAGQAQFF. CDR3 in DNA: TGCAGTGCCGCTGCCGGTCAGGCCCAGTTCTTC.

The chain uses TRBV28 and TRBJ1-5; D is possibly TRBD1 (6 bases). CDR3 length: 16 amino acids. Trimming removed 7 bases at V and 0 bases at J, with 16 bases between. From germline, CDR1 is MDHEN and CDR2 SYDVKM. The CDR3 reads CASTPPGAHSNQPQHF. CDR3 coding DNA: TGTGCCAGCACCCCTCCAGGGGCGCATAGCAATCAGCCCCAGCATTTT. Combining the CDR3 with reference TRBV28 and TRBJ1-5 gives the whole variable domain DVKVTQSSRYLVKRTGEKVFLECVQDMDHENMFWYRQDPGLGLRLIYFSYDVKMKEKGDIPEGYSVSREKKERFSLILESASTNQTSMYLCASTPPGAHSNQPQHFGDGTRLSIL.

This chain joins TRBV3-1 (or the pseudogene TRBV3-2) and TRBJ1-5; D gene unclear. Per the germline V gene, CDR1 is LGHDT and CDR2 is YNNKEL (reference sequence). With 1 base removed from V and 1 base from J, the gap between germline ends came to 8 bases. There are 15 residues in the CDR3. The CDR3 DNA sequence: TGTGCCAGCAGCCAAGGAGGGCTAAGCAATCAGCCCCAGCATTTT. This encodes CASSQGGLSNQPQHF.

The chain combines TRBV9 with TRBJ1-1; tentative D call: TRBD1 (6 bases). CDR1 and CDR2 from the germline V gene are SGDLS and YYNGEE. The V end lost 2 bases, the J end lost 2 bases, and 10 bases lay between the germline ends. The CDR3 spans 14 residues. CDR3 in DNA: TGTGCCAGCAGCGTCGTACAGGGCAACACTGAAGCTTTCTTT. This translates into CASSVVQGNTEAFF. The full variable domain, completed using reference TRBV9 and TRBJ1-1, is DSGVTQTPKHLITATGQRVTLRCSPRSGDLSVYWYQQSLDQGLQFLIQYYNGEERAKGNILERFSAQQFPDLHSELNLSSLELGDSALYFCASSVVQGNTEAFFGQGTRLTVV.

This rearrangement joins TRBV15 to TRBJ2-7; D is unresolved. Germline CDR1 is LNHNV and CDR2 is YYDKDF (reference sequence). The CDR3 is 15 amino acids. Trimming left V 0 bases short and J 5 bases short, with 14 bases between. The CDR3 sequence is CATSRDPGRSDEQYF. CDR3 DNA: TGTGCCACCAGCAGAGATCCTGGCAGGTCCGACGAGCAGTACTTC.

V and J are TRBV4-2 and TRBJ2-1, with 8 bases matching TRBD1. CDR1 and CDR2 from the germline V gene are LGHNA and YNFKEQ. The CDR3 is 17 amino acids. V shed 1 base, J shed 3 bases, and the junction held 8 bases outside the gene matches. The CDR3 here is CASSQVEGTGDYNEQFF. Here the CDR3 DNA reads TGTGCCAGCAGCCAAGTAGAGGGGACAGGTGACTACAATGAGCAGTTCTTC.

The chain carries TRBV28 and TRBJ2-7; 9 bases fit TRBD2. V lost 2 bases to trimming and J lost 3 bases; unmatched junction nucleotides: 5. From germline, CDR1 is MDHEN and CDR2 SYDVKM. This CDR3 is 15 amino acids long. For the CDR3, the DNA is TGTGCCAGCAGTTTAATTGCTAGCGGGATCTACGAGCAGTACTTC. Its protein product is CASSLIASGIYEQYF.

The chain couples TRBV4-1 to TRBJ1-6, with 7 bases matching TRBD1. V shed 1 base and J 6 bases; nucleotides not matched to a gene: 9. CDR1 is MGHRA and CDR2 is YSYEKL in the germline V gene. The CDR3 contains 17 residues. CDR3 in DNA: TGCGCCAGCAGCCAAGGACAGGGACGTAGGCCTAATTCACCCCTCCACTTT. Protein product: CASSQGQGRRPNSPLHF.

This clone was seen just once. This chain joins TRBV5-1 and TRBJ2-1; 11 bases fit TRBD2. Germline V gene lookup returns CDR1 SGHRS and CDR2 YFSETQ. V gave up 2 bases and J gave up 6 bases; unmatched junction bases: 7. This CDR3 has 16 amino acids. CDR3 nucleotides: TGCGCCAGCAGCTTCACTACTAGCGGGGGTTCCAATGAGCAGTTCTTC. Translated, it gives CASSFTTSGGSNEQFF.

V gene TRBV11-1 combines with J gene TRBJ2-1, with 12 positions matching TRBD2. The CDR3 runs 18 residues. Germline V lookup: CDR1 SGHAT, CDR2 FQDESV (reference sequence). J gave up 4 bases and V 0 bases, and 7 bases lay outside the gene matches. The CDR3 bases are TGTGCCAGCAGCTTAGCGTTACTAGCGGGGGGAGCTTACAATGAGCAGTTCTTC. Its translation: CASSLALLAGGAYNEQFF.

V usage is TRBV28 and J usage is TRBJ2-3, with 8 bases lining up with TRBD1. CDR3 length: 14 amino acids. Per germline, CDR1 MDHEN and CDR2 SYDVKM. With 6 bases clipped from V and 6 bases from J, the junction kept 8 bases outside the gene matches. DNA of the CDR3: TGTGCCAGCAGCCCGGGACAGGAGGTTGATACGCAGTATTTT. Translating gives CASSPGQEVDTQYF.

The chain has TRBV6-5 and TRBJ1-6, with a weak D call TRBD1 (5 bases). The CDR3 loop spans 16 amino acids. Germline loops: CDR1 MNHEY, CDR2 SVGAGI. V lost 0 bases and J 5 bases, leaving 11 bases between the germline ends. For the CDR3, the DNA is TGTGCCAGCAGTTACTCTTTTCAGGGAAATAATTCACCCCTCCACTTT. Residues: CASSYSFQGNNSPLHF.

A remark on this clone: Germline is not matched at one junction end, which may reflect a read error. The chain is built from TRBV6-5 and TRBJ2-7; 7 nucleotides line up with TRBD2. The V gene's germline CDR1 is MNHEY and CDR2 SVGAGI. The CDR3 is 15 amino acids. The DNA for the CDR3 is TGTGCCAGCAGCTACTTCAGCGGGGTCAACTACGAGCAGTACTTC. The encoded protein is CASSYFSGVNYEQYF.

The chain recombines TRBV10-3 with TRBJ2-1; TRBD2 matches at 12 bases. Unmatched junction bases numbered 2, after V lost 2 bases and J lost 6 bases. The CDR3 has 15 residues. Germline V gives CDR1 ENHRY, CDR2 SYGVKD. The CDR3 is CAISEASGRGNEQFF. The CDR3 coding sequence is TGTGCCATCAGTGAGGCTAGCGGGAGGGGCAATGAGCAGTTCTTC.

This chain links TRBV29-1 with TRBJ2-1; 8 bases line up with TRBD2. The CDR3 is made up of 14 amino acids. Germline CDR1 and CDR2: SQVTM and ANQGSEA. Trimming cost V 3 bases and J 7 bases; bases outside gene matches: 8. CDR3 residues: CSVEGTRTGNEQFF. CDR3 sequence (DNA): TGCAGCGTTGAGGGGACTAGAACTGGGAATGAGCAGTTCTTC.

V and J are TRBV29-1 and TRBJ1-2; no clear D. The germline V and J ends were trimmed by 4 bases and 4 bases, with 7 bases remaining between them. CDR3 length equals 11 residues. Per germline, CDR1 SQVTM and CDR2 ANQGSEA. The CDR3 loop is CSVVSIYGYTF. For the CDR3, the DNA is TGCAGCGTTGTTTCTATCTATGGCTACACCTTC.

This clone was detected a few times. The chain employs TRBV5-1 and TRBJ2-1; 8 positions match TRBD2. The CDR3 has 15 residues. Per the germline V gene, CDR1 is SGHRS and CDR2 is YFSETQ. J gave up 0 bases and V 1 base, and 0 bases lay outside the gene matches. In DNA form, the CDR3 reads TGCGCCAGCAGCTTGAGCGGGAGCTCCTACAATGAGCAGTTCTTC. Translated, it gives CASSLSGSSYNEQFF.

The J gene is TRBJ1-2, the V gene TRBV29-1; 8 bases are shared with TRBD1. With 3 bases clipped from V and 2 bases from J, the junction kept 8 bases outside the gene matches. Germline lookup yields CDR1 SQVTM and CDR2 ANQGSEA. The CDR3 spans 15 residues. The CDR3: CSVDSTRDRNYGYTF. In DNA form, the CDR3 reads TGCAGCGTTGACTCAACCCGGGACAGGAACTATGGCTACACCTTC.

The chain combines TRBV6-4 with TRBJ2-3; D gene uncertain. V lost 6 bases to trimming and J lost 4 bases, with 2 bases between them. Per germline, CDR1 MRHNA and CDR2 SNTAGT. The CDR3 has 10 residues. The CDR3 region is CASSSDTQYF. Written as DNA, the CDR3 is TGTGCCAGCAGCTCAGATACGCAGTATTTT.

The rearrangement joins TRBV4-1 to TRBJ2-1; 7 bases match TRBD1. Germline CDR1 and CDR2: MGHRA and YSYEKL. J lost 5 bases, V lost 3 bases, and 7 bases had no gene match. This CDR3 has 15 amino acids. CDR3 DNA: TGCGCCAGCAGCCACGAAAGGGGGCGAGACAATGAGCAGTTCTTC. This translates into CASSHERGRDNEQFF.

This rearrangement joins TRBV7-2 to TRBJ2-1; no reliable D call. The V and J ends lost 3 bases and 5 bases respectively, with 8 bases between them. Germline-derived CDR1 and CDR2 are SGHTA and FQGNSA. The CDR3 has 13 residues. The CDR3 spells CASSFIRNNEQFF. The CDR3, as DNA: TGTGCCAGCAGCTTCATCAGAAACAATGAGCAGTTCTTC.

This clone was detected only once. This CDR3 reads CASSLDREPQHF. The CDR3 coding sequence is TGTGCCAGCAGCTTAGATCGGGAGCCCCAGCATTTT. The chain joins TRBV7-9 to TRBJ1-5; D is unclear. Looked up from germline, CDR1 is SEHNR and CDR2 is FQNEAQ (reference sequence). V lost 1 base and J lost 8, with 6 bases in between. The length of the CDR3 is 12 residues.

The V and J genes are TRBV9 and TRBJ2-1, with 13 positions matching TRBD2. Germline V gene data show CDR1 as SGDLS and CDR2 as YYNGEE. After removal of 3 bases from V and 6 bases from J, the junction contained 6 bases not matched to a gene. This CDR3 comprises 16 residues. For the CDR3, the DNA is TGTGCCAGCAGCGGAGGGGGACTAGCGGGACGCAATGAGCAGTTCTTC. Protein: CASSGGGLAGRNEQFF.

The chain carries TRBV7-2 and TRBJ2-7; TRBD1 matches at 8 bases. Trimming at V came to 5 bases and at J to 2 bases, leaving 8 bases not matched to a gene. Looked up from germline, CDR1 is SGHTA and CDR2 is FQGNSA. This CDR3 is 15 amino acids long. The CDR3 here is CASSTQGAGTYEQYF. DNA for the CDR3: TGTGCCAGCAGCACGCAGGGGGCAGGGACCTACGAGCAGTACTTC.

The J gene is TRBJ1-5, the V gene TRBV19; possible D gene TRBD1, 6 bases. This CDR3 has 16 amino acids. Germline CDR1 and CDR2: LNHDA and SQIVND (reference sequence). Trimming shortened V by 4 bases and J by 6 bases, and 19 bases separated the two germline ends. The CDR3 nucleotides read TGTGCCAGTAGTAAGTACGGTGGGGGGGCTTCTCAGCCCCAGCATTTT. Protein product: CASSKYGGGASQPQHF.

The sample holds one count of this clone. The V gene is TRBV4-2, the J gene TRBJ2-1, with 12 bases lining up with TRBD2. With V trimmed by 4 bases and J by 6 bases, 4 bases remained unmatched. This CDR3 contains 15 residues. Per germline, CDR1 LGHNA and CDR2 YNFKEQ. The chain's CDR3 is CASSPRLAGANEQFF. Written as DNA, the CDR3 is TGTGCCAGCAGCCCACGACTAGCGGGAGCCAATGAGCAGTTCTTC.

This clone was recorded a few times. The J gene is TRBJ1-3, the V gene TRBV2; tentatively, D is TRBD1 (6 bases). CDR1 is SNHLY and CDR2 is FYNNEI in the germline V gene. The CDR3 covers 20 residues. V was pared by 4 bases and J by 0 bases, with 25 bases between. CDR3 coding DNA: TGTGCCAGCAGTGCCGAATTGGGCTTACAGGGATCGCGCTCTGGAAACACCATATATTTT. Residues: CASSAELGLQGSRSGNTIYF.